This T cell receptor (beta chain) came from a study of blood T cell repertoires in COVID-19. For the study at large: COVID-19 samples from acute and convalescent phases originated in the United States, Italy and Spain. The analysed material was cDNA or gDNA that came from T cells, B-cell-depleted T cells, or PBMCs.

This clone was seen more than once but under ten times. This CDR3 has 18 residues. CDR1 SGDLS and CDR2 YYNGEE come from the germline V gene. Trimming left V 0 bases short and J 8 bases short, with 24 bases between. The table came from immunoSEQ multiplex PCR; TCRdb's copy has only in-frame clones and leaves some out. The sample carries 50,000 to 65,000 clones, roughly 92% recorded once. The sample comprised peripheral blood. The TCR originated in a human donor in a cohort sampled during active COVID-19. The V and J genes are TRBV9 and TRBJ2-1, with D possibly being TRBD2 (6 bases). CDR3 in amino acids: CASSVDFGGGSSVDEQFF. The CDR3 DNA sequence: TGTGCCAGCAGCGTAGATTTCGGGGGAGGCTCGTCCGTGGATGAGCAGTTCTTC.